The clone carrying this T cell receptor (beta chain) came up a few times. What it binds is not known. This entry belongs to a study of response to subunit inactivated influenza vaccine. General study results and limits: The study's authors posited that every seasonal influenza vaccination enlists few new T cells.

TCRdb called the RT-PCR reads again in MiXCR, with one record for every CDR3 protein. In the table there are under 800,000 distinct CDR3 sequences, 14% of which are singletons. This CDR3 is 16 amino acids long. Germline V gene sequence: CDR1 SGHAT, CDR2 FQNNGV. V shed 5 bases and J 7 bases; nucleotides not matched to a gene: 13. This TCR came from a man aged 45-65 years who received an inactivated influenza vaccine. Specimen: PBMCs from blood, collected about 14 days before vaccination. The chain recombines TRBV11-2 with TRBJ2-5; 10 positions match TRBD2. CDR3: CASSKRTSGLVGTQYF. As DNA, the CDR3 is TGTGCCAGCAGCAAGAGGACTAGCGGTCTCGTTGGGACCCAGTACTTC.